What follows describes a single T cell receptor beta chain. The antigen remains undetermined. A single base separates this from a much larger clone, so it may be a read error. Researchers barred patients who had uncontrolled infection, other autoimmune disease, pregnancy or lactation. From RNA transcripts, TCR beta CDR3 regions were amplified. HTBI primers were employed in a first-round RT-PCR of the TCR CDR3. TCRdb re-derived calls from the multiplex PCR reads in MiXCR, one entry per CDR3 protein. The sample holds about 370,000 distinct CDR3 sequences, approximately 16% seen once. This entry belongs to a study of T cells in Graves' hyperthyroidism and ophthalmopathy. Looking at the study overall: Peripheral blood samples were taken at initial diagnosis, prior to any treatment.

Whole-study results and caveats: Stable hyperthyroidism was told apart from ophthalmopathy by a model built on 13 V-J features. Also found in blood were most expanded thyroid clonotypes above 0.001.

Trimming pared 1 base from V and 2 bases from J, leaving 9 bases between. CDR3 length: 15 amino acids. Germline V gives CDR1 SGHTA, CDR2 FQGNSA. Sequenced input: blood. The TCR comes from a woman aged 55 to 70 with Graves' ophthalmopathy. This chain links TRBV7-2 with TRBJ2-1; D call uncertain. The CDR3 loop is CASSLEVYPYNEQFF. In DNA form, the CDR3 reads TGTGCCAGCAGCTTAGAGGTATACCCCTACAATGAGCAGTTCTTC.